The rows below give T cell receptor beta chains drawn from one sample of a study of early T cells in non-severe SARS-CoV-2 infection. TCRdb independently ran MiXCR on the 5' RACE reads; one entry per CDR3 protein. This sample yields 25,000 to 30,000 distinct CDR3 sequences, of which 4.5% are seen a single time; 5.5% to 7.5% belongs to the top ten. The source material was whole blood. These receptors came from an adult who was a healthcare worker with PCR-confirmed SARS-CoV-2 infection or an uninfected control (not recorded which). Both conserved end residues are part of each CDR3. A D gene is named only where the DNA matches it firmly. Part of the rows lack a size; the others show once, few, many or a class for expanded clones.

>many|TRBV19|TRBD2|TRBJ2-3
TGTGCCAGTAGTATCATGGCTAGCGGCAGCACAGATACGCAGTATTTT
CASSIMASGSTDTQYF
>many|TRBV7-6|TRBD1|TRBJ1-4
TGTGCCAGCAGCTCCTGGGACAGAACTAATGAAAAACTGTTTTTT
CASSSWDRTNEKLFF
>-|TRBV27|-|TRBJ1-6
TGTGCCAGCAGTTTGCGGGGGGCAGCCTATAATTCACCCCTCCACTTT
CASSLRGAAYNSPLHF
>many|TRBV6-6|-|TRBJ2-7
TGTGCCAGCAGTTTCCGGAGCTCCTACGAGCAGTACTTC
CASSFRSSYEQYF
>-|TRBV29-1|-|TRBJ2-1
TGCAGCGTGGAGGACAGAAACCGTTACAATGAGCAGTTCTTC
CSVEDRNRYNEQFF
>many|TRBV24-1|TRBD2|TRBJ2-3
TGTGCCACCGGCGGGAGGGACGCAGATACGCAGTATTTT
CATGGRDADTQYF
>many|TRBV2|TRBD1|TRBJ1-2
TGTGCCAGCAGTAGACAGGGATACTATGGCTACACCTTC
CASSRQGYYGYTF
>few|TRBV7-3|-|TRBJ2-2
-
CASSRAGDLNTGELFFF
>many|TRBV14|-|TRBJ1-3
TGTGCCAGCAGCCATTTGGACAGAGGTGGAAACACCATATATTTT
CASSHLDRGGNTIYF
>-|TRBV7-8|-|TRBJ1-1
TGTGCCGTAAAGTTGGGGAACACTGAAGCTTTCTTT
CAVKLGNTEAFF
>-|TRBV29-1|TRBD1|TRBJ2-1
TGCAGCGCCCGGGCAGGGGGATTCGAGCAGTTCTTC
CSARAGGFEQFF
>-|TRBV6-5|-|TRBJ1-1
TGTGCCAGCAGTTACTATGGACAACTTGAAGCTTTCTTT
CASSYYGQLEAFF
>many|TRBV2|-|TRBJ1-6
TGTGCCAGCAGTGAATCCAGGGTCTCCTATAATTCACCCCTCCACTTT
CASSESRVSYNSPLHF
>many|TRBV20-1|-|TRBJ1-2
TGCAGTGCTAGTTCAGAACAGGACGGGGGCTACACCTTC
CSASSEQDGGYTF
>medium-sized|TRBV2|-|TRBJ2-7
TGTGCCAGCAGTGATTACGAGCAGTACTTC
CASSDYEQYF
>many|TRBV18|TRBD1|TRBJ2-1
TGTGCCAGCTCACCGACAGGGGGGGGTATGTATGAGCAGTTCTTC
CASSPTGGGMYEQFF
>-|TRBV5-1|-|TRBJ2-2
TGCGCCAGCAGCTTGGAAACGGTTACCGGGGAGCTGTTTTTT
CASSLETVTGELFF
>many|TRBV4-1|TRBD1|TRBJ2-1
TGCGCCAGCAGCCAAGAAGACAGGGGATTGAATGAGCAGTTCTTC
CASSQEDRGLNEQFF
>few|TRBV5-6|TRBD2|TRBJ2-3
TGTGCCAGCAGGAGAGAGCCGGGACTAGGCACAGATACGCAGTATTTT
CASRREPGLGTDTQYF
>medium-sized|TRBV11-2|-|TRBJ2-1
TGTGCCAGCAGCTCCATCGGCGGGCACAATGAGCAGTTCTTC
CASSSIGGHNEQFF
>many|TRBV24-1|TRBD1|TRBJ2-2
TGTGCCACCAAACCGTTAGGGACAGAAGGCACCGGGGAGCTGTTTTTT
CATKPLGTEGTGELFF
>-|TRBV20-1|TRBD1|TRBJ2-3
TGCAGTGCTCAAGATACAGGGGGAGTTACAGATACGCAGTATTTT
CSAQDTGGVTDTQYF
>many|TRBV6-1|-|TRBJ1-1
TGTGCCAGCAAGGATACTGAAGCTTTCTTT
CASKDTEAFF
>many|TRBV6-2/TRBV6-3|-|TRBJ1-2
TGTGCCAGCAGTTATGTTGGGCACGTCGGAGGCTACACCTTC
CASSYVGHVGGYTF
>many|TRBV12-5|TRBD1|TRBJ1-2
TGTGCTAGTGGTTTGGTCTGGGGGACAGGGGATGGCTACACCTTC
CASGLVWGTGDGYTF
>-|TRBV12-3/TRBV12-4|-|TRBJ1-5
TGTGCCAGCAGTTTATCAGGGGACGGCAATCAGCCCCAGCATTTT
CASSLSGDGNQPQHF
>-|TRBV19|TRBD1|TRBJ1-4
TGTGCCAGTAGTACCCGACAGGGATCGGATGAAAAACTGTTTTTT
CASSTRQGSDEKLFF
>-|TRBV4-2|-|TRBJ2-2
TGTGCCAGCAGCGATGGCGGTAACCACCTGAACACCGGGGAGCTGTTTTTT
CASSDGGNHLNTGELFF
>few|TRBV6-2/TRBV6-3|-|TRBJ2-3
TGTGCCAGCAGCCTAATCACAGATACGCAGTATTTT
CASSLITDTQYF
>many|TRBV29-1|-|TRBJ2-7
TGCAGCGTAAAGGCGGACAGCCACTACGAGCAGTACTTC
CSVKADSHYEQYF
>-|TRBV21-1|-|TRBJ2-5
TGTGCCAGCCAATGGGGCGGGACGATAGAGACCCAGTACTTC
CASQWGGTIETQYF
>many|TRBV3-1|-|TRBJ2-1
TGTGCCAGCAGCCAAGATTATACCGGGGAGCAGTTCTTC
CASSQDYTGEQFF
>many|TRBV7-8|TRBD1|TRBJ1-1
TGTGCCAGCAGCTTAGGGGACAGGGGAATCACTGAAGCTTTCTTT
CASSLGDRGITEAFF
>many|TRBV2|-|TRBJ2-5
TGTGCCAGCAGTGATCCTGTCGCAGATGGCCAGAAACAGACCCAGTACTTC
CASSDPVADGQKQTQYF
>many|TRBV11-2|-|TRBJ2-7
TGTGCCAGCAGACAAGGTGGTCGGCAGTACTTC
CASRQGGRQYF
>many|TRBV2|-|TRBJ2-1
TGTGCCAGCAAGAAGGGAATGAACAATGAGCAGTTCTTC
CASKKGMNNEQFF
>-|TRBV11-3|-|TRBJ2-1
TGTGCCAGCAGCTTAGATGGCGGATACAATGAGCAGTTCTTC
CASSLDGGYNEQFF
>few|TRBV5-1|-|TRBJ1-2
TGCGCCAGCACCGAATCGACGGCACCTCTAGACGGCTACACCTTC
CASTESTAPLDGYTF
>-|TRBV5-4|-|TRBJ1-1
TGTGCCAGCAGCCTCGGGACGGGTAACACTGAAGCTTTCTTT
CASSLGTGNTEAFF
>many|TRBV13|-|TRBJ2-3
TGTGCCAGCAGCTCCGACCACGGGGGCACAGATACGCAGTATTTT
CASSSDHGGTDTQYF
>many|TRBV4-1|-|TRBJ1-4
TGCGCCAGCAGCCAAGATCGTGGGAGGGCAAATGAAAAACTGTTTTTT
CASSQDRGRANEKLFF
>few|TRBV7-9|-|TRBJ1-1
TGTGCCAGCAGCTTATTTGGGACACAGAACACTGAAGCTTTCTTT
CASSLFGTQNTEAFF
>many|TRBV13|-|TRBJ1-2
TGTGCCAGCACCCTCAGGGTGGGTGGCTACACCTTC
CASTLRVGGYTF
>-|TRBV2|-|TRBJ1-1
TGTGCCAGCAGCTATGGACTTACCAACACTGAAGCTTTCTTT
CASSYGLTNTEAFF
>many|TRBV12-5|-|TRBJ1-1
TGTGCTAGTGGTTTGAGGGGGTTGAACACTGAAGCTTTCTTT
CASGLRGLNTEAFF
>-|TRBV6-1|TRBD2|TRBJ2-1
TGTGCCAGCAGTGGAGCGGCGCGGGGGAGCTCCTACAATGAGCAGTTCTTC
CASSGAARGSSYNEQFF
>few|TRBV2|-|TRBJ1-4
TGTGCCAGACAAGCAACTAATGAAAAACTGTTTTTT
CARQATNEKLFF
>few|TRBV7-2|TRBD2|TRBJ2-3
TGTGCCAGCAGTTACCGGGGGGAGCACACAGATACGCAGTATTTT
CASSYRGEHTDTQYF
>many|TRBV15|-|TRBJ2-3
TGTGCCACCAGCAGGGAGAAGGCAGATACGCAGTATTTT
CATSREKADTQYF
>many|TRBV7-9|-|TRBJ2-4
TGTGCCAGCAGCAGGGATACCAAAAACATTCAGTACTTC
CASSRDTKNIQYF
>many|TRBV29-1|-|TRBJ2-1
TGCAGCGTGGAGGGGCGACTAGGAGGTTACAATGAGCAGTTCTTC
CSVEGRLGGYNEQFF
>many|TRBV20-1|TRBD1|TRBJ2-5
TGCAGTGCTGAAAGTGGGACAGGGGACGAGACCCAGTACTTC
CSAESGTGDETQYF
>many|TRBV7-2|-|TRBJ2-3
TGTGCCAGCAGCTTCCCCGGGAACACAGATACGCAGTATTTT
CASSFPGNTDTQYF
>many|TRBV7-3|-|TRBJ2-2
TGTGCCAGCAGCTTATACGGGACGGCGAACACCGGGGAGCTGTTTTTT
CASSLYGTANTGELFF
>many|TRBV20-1|-|TRBJ1-1
TGCAGTGCTAGAGATTTGGACAGCCAGAACACTGAAGCTTTCTTT
CSARDLDSQNTEAFF
>-|TRBV9|-|TRBJ1-2
TGTGCCAGCAGCGTAGATCAGGGAGGCGGCTACACCTTC
CASSVDQGGGYTF
>few|TRBV11-1|-|TRBJ2-7
TGTGCCAGCAGACAAGGGACGGTCGGCGAGCAGTACTTC
CASRQGTVGEQYF
>few|TRBV12-3/TRBV12-4|-|TRBJ1-2
TGTGCCAGCAGTTTCCCCTCACGAGGGACCAGCGCCTACACCTTC
CASSFPSRGTSAYTF
>many|TRBV5-4|-|TRBJ2-2
TGTGCCAGCAGTTCACAGGACACCGGGGAGCTGTTTTTT
CASSSQDTGELFF
>many|TRBV20-1|TRBD2|TRBJ2-3
TGCAGTGCACCGAGCGGGGGACGCACAGATACGCAGTATTTT
CSAPSGGRTDTQYF